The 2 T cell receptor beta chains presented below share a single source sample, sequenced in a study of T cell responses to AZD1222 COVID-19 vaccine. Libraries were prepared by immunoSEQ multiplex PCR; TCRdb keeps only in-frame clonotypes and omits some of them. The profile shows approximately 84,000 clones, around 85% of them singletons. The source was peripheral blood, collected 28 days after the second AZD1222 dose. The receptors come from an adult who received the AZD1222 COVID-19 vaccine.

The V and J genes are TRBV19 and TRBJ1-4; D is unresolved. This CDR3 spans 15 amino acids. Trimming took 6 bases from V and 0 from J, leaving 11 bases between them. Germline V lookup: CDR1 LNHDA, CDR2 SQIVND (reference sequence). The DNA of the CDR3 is TGTGCCAGTAGGCGACAAGGCGCAACTAATGAAAAACTGTTTTTT. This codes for CASRRQGATNEKLFF.

CDR3 residues: CASSKDRGAAAFF. The CDR3 coding sequence is TGTGCCAGCAGCAAAGACAGGGGGGCTGCAGCTTTCTTT. This chain links TRBV5-4 with TRBJ1-1; TRBD1 agrees at 9 bases. CDR1 is SGHNT and CDR2 is YYREEE in the germline V gene (reference sequence). V trimming: 4 bases; J trimming: 10 bases; junction bases outside the gene matches: 8. The CDR3 sequence is 13 residues long.